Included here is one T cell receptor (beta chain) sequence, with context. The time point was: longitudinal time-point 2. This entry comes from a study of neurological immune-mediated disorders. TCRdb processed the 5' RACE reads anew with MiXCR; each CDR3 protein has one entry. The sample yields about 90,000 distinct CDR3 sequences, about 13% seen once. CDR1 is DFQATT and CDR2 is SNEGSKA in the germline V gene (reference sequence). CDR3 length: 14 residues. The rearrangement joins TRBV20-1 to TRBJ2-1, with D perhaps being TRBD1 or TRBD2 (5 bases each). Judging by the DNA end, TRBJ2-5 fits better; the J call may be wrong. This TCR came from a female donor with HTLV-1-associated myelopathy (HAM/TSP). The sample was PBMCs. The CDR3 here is CSARDLRDGETQYF. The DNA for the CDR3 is TGCAGTGCTAGAGATTTAAGGGACGGGGAGACCCAGTACTTC.